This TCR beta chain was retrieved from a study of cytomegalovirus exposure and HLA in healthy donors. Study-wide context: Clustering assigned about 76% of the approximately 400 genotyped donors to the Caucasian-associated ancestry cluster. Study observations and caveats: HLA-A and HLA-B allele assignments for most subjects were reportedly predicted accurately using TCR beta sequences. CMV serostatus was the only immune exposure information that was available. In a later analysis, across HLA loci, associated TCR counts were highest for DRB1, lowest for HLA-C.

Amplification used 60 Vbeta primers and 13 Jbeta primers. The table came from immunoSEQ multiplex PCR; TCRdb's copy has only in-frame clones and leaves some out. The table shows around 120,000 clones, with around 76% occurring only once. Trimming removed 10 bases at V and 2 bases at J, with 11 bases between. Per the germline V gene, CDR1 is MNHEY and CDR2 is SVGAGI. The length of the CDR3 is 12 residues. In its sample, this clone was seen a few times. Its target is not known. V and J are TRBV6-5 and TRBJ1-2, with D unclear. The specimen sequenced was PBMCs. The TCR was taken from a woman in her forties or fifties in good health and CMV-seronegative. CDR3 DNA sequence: TGTGCCACTACCCCAGGAAACTATGGCTACACCTTC. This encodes CATTPGNYGYTF.